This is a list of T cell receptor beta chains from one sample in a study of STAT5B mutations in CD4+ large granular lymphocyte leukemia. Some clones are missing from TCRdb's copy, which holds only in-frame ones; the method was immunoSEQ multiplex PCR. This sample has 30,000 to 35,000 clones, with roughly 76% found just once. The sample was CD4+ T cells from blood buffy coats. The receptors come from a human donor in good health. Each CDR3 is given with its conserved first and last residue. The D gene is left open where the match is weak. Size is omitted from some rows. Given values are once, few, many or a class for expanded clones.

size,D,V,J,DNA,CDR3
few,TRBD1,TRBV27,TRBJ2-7,TGTGCCAGCAGACGAGACAGGGCCGCCTACGAGCAGTACTTC,CASRRDRAAYEQYF
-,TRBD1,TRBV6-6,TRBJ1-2,TGTGCCAGCAGTTATGCCGGGACAGCTGTCTATGGCTACACCTTC,CASSYAGTAVYGYTF
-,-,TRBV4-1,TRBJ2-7,TGCGCCAGCAGCCAAGTGGGATCGGCTAGCTACGAGCAGTACTTC,CASSQVGSASYEQYF
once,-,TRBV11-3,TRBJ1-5,TGTGCCAGCAGCTTTATGGCTCAGCCCCAGCATTTT,CASSFMAQPQHF
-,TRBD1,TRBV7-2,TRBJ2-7,TGTGCCAGCAGTCAGGACAGGGCCCAGTACGAGCAGTACTTC,CASSQDRAQYEQYF
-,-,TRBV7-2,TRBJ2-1,TGTGCCAGCAGCTTAAGACTTCCTTCCTACAATGAGCAGTTCTTC,CASSLRLPSYNEQFF
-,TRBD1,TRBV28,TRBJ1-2,TGTGCCAGCAGTCGCCCGGGACAGGGCAAAGGTGGCTACACCTTC,CASSRPGQGKGGYTF
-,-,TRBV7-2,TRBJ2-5,TGTGCCAGCAGCTTAGTTCTGGATGGGGGACAAGAGACCCAGTACTTC,CASSLVLDGGQETQYF
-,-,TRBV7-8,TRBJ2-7,TGTGCCAGCAGCCGAATGCGGGACAGCTCCTACGAGCAGTACTTC,CASSRMRDSSYEQYF
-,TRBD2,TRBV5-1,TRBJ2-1,TGCGCCAGCAGCTCACCCGGGACTAGCGGGATTTACAATGAGCAGTTCTTC,CASSSPGTSGIYNEQFF
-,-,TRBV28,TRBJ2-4,TGTGCCAGCAGTTTCTCGGGGGACATTCAGTACTTC,CASSFSGDIQYF
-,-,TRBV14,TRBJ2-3,TGTGCCAGCAGCCAAACGTCAGTGGACTCAACGCAGTATTTT,CASSQTSVDSTQYF
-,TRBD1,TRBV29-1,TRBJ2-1,TGCAGCGTTGTCCGGGACAGGGGGGGCGATGAGCAGTTCTTC,CSVVRDRGGDEQFF
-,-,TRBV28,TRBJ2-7,TGTGCCAGCAGTCAACAGGGAGGGGGTTGGGAGCAGTACTTC,CASSQQGGGWEQYF
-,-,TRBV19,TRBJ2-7,TGTGCCAGTAGTGAAGACAGCTCCTACGAGCAGTACTTC,CASSEDSSYEQYF
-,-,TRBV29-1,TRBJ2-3,TGCAGCGCCTTAACCGTAAGGGGGGCGGGCGGAGATACGCAGTATTTT,CSALTVRGAGGDTQYF
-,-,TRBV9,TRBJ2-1,TGTGCCAGCAGCGTCCGACATACGAGCTCCTACAATGAGCAGTTCTTC,CASSVRHTSSYNEQFF
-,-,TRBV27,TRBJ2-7,TGTGCCAGCAGCGGTCTGACCCTCTACGAGCAGTACTTC,CASSGLTLYEQYF